These 17 T cell receptor beta chains were sequenced from one sample in a study of blood T cell repertoires in COVID-19. TCRdb's table, derived via immunoSEQ multiplex PCR, lists solely in-frame clones and lacks some. Of around 140,000 clones in the sample, about nine tenths were seen once. Sequencing was done on a sample of peripheral blood. Receptors were obtained from a human donor in a cohort sampled during active COVID-19.

The gene calls are TRBV5-1 and TRBJ2-7, with TRBD1 matching over 8 bases. CDR3 length: 14 amino acids. With 2 bases clipped from V and 3 bases from J, the junction kept 4 bases outside the gene matches. CDR1 is SGHRS and CDR2 is YFSETQ in the germline V gene. The CDR3 region is CASSFQGADYEQYF. The CDR3 bases are TGCGCCAGCAGCTTCCAGGGGGCCGACTACGAGCAGTACTTC.

The chain links TRBV6-2 or TRBV6-3 to TRBJ1-1, with D perhaps matching TRBD1 (5 bases). Germline V gives CDR1 MNHEY, CDR2 SVGEGT. The CDR3 is 14 amino acids. V lost 2 bases and J lost 6, with 13 bases in between. CDR3 amino acids: CASSYGGIYPEAFF. CDR3 in DNA: TGTGCCAGCAGTTACGGGGGGATTTACCCTGAAGCTTTCTTT.

This clone was recorded a few times. The CDR3 here is CASSRNSKNIQYF. The CDR3 DNA reads as TGTGCCAGCAGCCGGAACAGTAAAAACATTCAGTACTTC. The rearrangement links TRBV3-1 (or the pseudogene TRBV3-2) to TRBJ2-4; D is unclear. The CDR3 extends over 13 amino acids. Between the trimmed V and J ends, which lost 4 bases and 4 bases, there was a span of 8 bases. Germline V lookup: CDR1 LGHDT, CDR2 YNNKEL (reference sequence).

V and J are TRBV5-6 and TRBJ2-2; 9 positions match TRBD1. Germline CDR1 SGHDT, CDR2 YYEEEE. The ends lost 5 bases at V and 3 bases at J; junction bases unmatched: 5. This CDR3 region has 15 residues. DNA of the CDR3: TGTGCCAGCAGACAAACAGGGGGCGACACCGGGGAGCTGTTTTTT. It codes for CASRQTGGDTGELFF. Full variable domain (rest looked up from reference TRBV5-6 and TRBJ2-2): DAGVTQSPTHLIKTRGQQVTLRCSPKSGHDTVSWYQQALGQGPQFIFQYYEEEERQRGNFPDRFSGHQFPNYSSELNVNALLLGDSALYLCASRQTGGDTGELFFGEGSRLTVL.

The chain has TRBV10-2 and TRBJ2-7, with 9 bases identical to TRBD2. J gave up 0 bases and V 6 bases, and 9 bases lay outside the gene matches. Germline V gene data show CDR1 as WSHSY and CDR2 as SAAADI. This CDR3 contains 16 residues. The CDR3 spells CASRFASGASSYEQYF. The CDR3 region has the DNA TGCGCCAGCAGGTTTGCTAGCGGGGCTAGCTCCTACGAGCAGTACTTC.

V and J are TRBV7-9 and TRBJ2-7; 11 bases fit TRBD2. V trimming: 5 bases; J trimming: 2 bases; junction bases outside the gene matches: 2. Germline V gene sequence: CDR1 SEHNR, CDR2 FQNEAQ (reference sequence). The CDR3 spans 14 residues. CDR3 in amino acids: CASSPSGGPYEQYF. CDR3 bases: TGTGCCAGCAGCCCTAGCGGGGGGCCCTACGAGCAGTACTTC.

The rearrangement links TRBV3-1 (or the pseudogene TRBV3-2) to TRBJ1-5; D unclear. The V end was cut by 4 bases, the J end by 3 bases, with 7 bases between. From germline, CDR1 is LGHDT and CDR2 YNNKEL (reference sequence). The CDR3 totals 13 residues. DNA for the CDR3: TGTGCCAGCAGCCCTCAAGCCAATCAGCCCCAGCATTTT. The encoded protein is CASSPQANQPQHF.

The chain joins TRBV7-5 to TRBJ2-5; the DNA was not used to check the table's D call, TRBD2. TRBV7-5 is deemed a pseudogene. This CDR3 is 14 amino acids long. The CDR3 protein is CVRSFGGAAETQYF. Here the CDR3 DNA reads TGTGTCAGAAGCTTCGGGGGGGCAGCAGAGACCCAGTACTTC.

V gene TRBV6-5 combines with J gene TRBJ1-1; tentative D call: TRBD1 (6 bases). The germline V and J ends were trimmed by 8 bases and 2 bases, with 9 bases remaining between them. This CDR3 contains 12 residues. Germline assignment: CDR1 MNHEY and CDR2 SVGAGI. The CDR3 spells CASLRGNTEAFF. CDR3 nucleotides: TGTGCCAGCCTCAGGGGAAACACTGAAGCTTTCTTT.

This sequence joins TRBV12-3 or TRBV12-4 and TRBJ2-2; no definite D call. V lost 5 bases to trimming and J lost 3 bases, with 7 bases between them. The CDR3 is 13 residues long. CDR3 in amino acids: CASSQIYTGELFF. The DNA for the CDR3 is TGTGCCAGCAGTCAGATATACACCGGGGAGCTGTTTTTT.

The chain joins TRBV6-4 to TRBJ1-6; the D gene is possibly TRBD1 (5 bases). The germline V gene encodes CDR1 MRHNA and CDR2 SNTAGT. The CDR3 runs to 14 residues. V was clipped by 2 bases and J by 11 bases, with 13 bases between them. The CDR3 nucleotides are TGTGCCAGCAGTGACGGGGCGAAATTGGCACCCCTCCACTTT. Translation gives CASSDGAKLAPLHF.

The chain links TRBV7-9 to TRBJ2-1; the D gene is possibly TRBD1 (7 bases). This CDR3 spans 16 amino acids. With 4 bases removed from V and 2 bases from J, the gap between germline ends came to 15 bases. Germline V gives CDR1 SEHNR, CDR2 FQNEAQ (reference sequence). The CDR3 here is CASSSYQGGPYNEQFF. Written as DNA, the CDR3 is TGTGCCAGCAGCTCTTACCAGGGGGGCCCCTACAATGAGCAGTTCTTC.

The J gene is TRBJ2-5, the V gene TRBV24-1; tentatively, D is TRBD1 (5 bases). The CDR3 loop spans 17 amino acids. Per germline, CDR1 KGHDR and CDR2 SFDVKD. V was shortened by 4 bases and J by 2 bases, with 19 bases between the two germline ends. DNA for the CDR3: TGTGCCACCAGTGAAAGGGGCAGCCTGTTTGGGCAAGAGACCCAGTACTTC. It yields the protein CATSERGSLFGQETQYF.

Concerning this clone itself: Other DNA variants within this sample encode the same CDR3. The chain joins TRBV9 to TRBJ1-2; 10 positions match TRBD1. J lost 5 bases, V lost 0 bases, and 1 base had no gene match. Germline CDR1 SGDLS, CDR2 YYNGEE. There are 14 residues in the CDR3. The CDR3 bases are TGTGCCAGCAGCGTAGGGACAGGGGGTTATGGCTACACCTTC. Its protein is CASSVGTGGYGYTF.

This clone was counted a single time. This sequence joins TRBV30 and TRBJ1-1; D remains ambiguous. The CDR3 covers 13 residues. V was clipped by 1 base and J by 4 bases, with 10 bases between them. Germline CDR1 is GTSNPN and CDR2 is SVGIG (reference sequence). CDR3 amino acids: CAWSGAAGTEAFF. The CDR3 region has the DNA TGTGCCTGGAGTGGGGCGGCGGGCACTGAAGCTTTCTTT. Filled out from reference TRBV30 and TRBJ1-1, the complete variable domain reads SQTIHQWPATLVQPVGSPLSLECTVEGTSNPNLYWYRQAAGRGLQLLFYSVGIGQISSEVPQNLSASRPQDRQFILSSKKLLLSDSGFYLCAWSGAAGTEAFFGQGTRLTVV.

The V and J genes are TRBV3-1 (or the pseudogene TRBV3-2) and TRBJ1-3; D is ambiguous. Germline V gene data show CDR1 as LGHDT and CDR2 as YNNKEL (reference sequence). Trimming removed 0 bases from V and 11 bases from J, with 17 bases in between. This CDR3 has 15 amino acids. The CDR3 nucleotides are TGTGCCAGCAGCCAAGAAGTGGGCCGGGGTGTGGCCATATATTTT. It translates to CASSQEVGRGVAIYF.

This clone has a single count. This chain connects TRBV19 to TRBJ2-7; D ambiguous. Germline-derived CDR1 and CDR2 are LNHDA and SQIVND (reference sequence). This CDR3 is built from 13 residues. V was trimmed by 6 bases and J by 3 bases, leaving 12 bases between them. The CDR3 DNA reads as TGTGCCAGTAGCCCTCCCGCGCGCTACGAGCAGTACTTC. It specifies CASSPPARYEQYF.